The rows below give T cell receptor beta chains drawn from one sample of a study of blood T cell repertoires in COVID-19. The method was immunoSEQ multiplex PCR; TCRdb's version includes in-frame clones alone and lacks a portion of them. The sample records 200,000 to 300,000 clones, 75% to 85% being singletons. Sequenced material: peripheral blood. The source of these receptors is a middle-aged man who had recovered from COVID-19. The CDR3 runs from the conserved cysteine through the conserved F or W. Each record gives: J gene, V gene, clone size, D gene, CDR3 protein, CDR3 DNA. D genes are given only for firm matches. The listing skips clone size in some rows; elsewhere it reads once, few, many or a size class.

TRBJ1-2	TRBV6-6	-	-	CASSYQGPSTGYTF	TGTGCCAGCAGTTACCAGGGCCCCTCTACTGGCTACACCTTC
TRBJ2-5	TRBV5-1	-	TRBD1	CASGGQGGETQYF	TGCGCCAGCGGCGGACAGGGTGGGGAGACCCAGTACTTC
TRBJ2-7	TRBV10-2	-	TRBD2	CASSESGGGAHEQYF	TGCGCCAGCAGTGAGTCTGGCGGGGGGGCCCACGAGCAGTACTTC
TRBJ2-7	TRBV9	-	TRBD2	CASSVGSSGRVDYEQYF	TGTGCCAGCAGCGTAGGGAGTAGCGGGAGAGTCGACTACGAGCAGTACTTC
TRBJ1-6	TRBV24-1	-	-	CATSDVDRSWSPLHF	TGTGCCACCAGTGACGTTGACAGGAGCTGGTCACCCCTCCACTTT
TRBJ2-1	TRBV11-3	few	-	CASSLADEQFF	TGTGCCAGCAGCTTAGCGGATGAGCAGTTCTTC
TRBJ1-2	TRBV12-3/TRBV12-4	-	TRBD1	CASSLATGTGSSF	TGTGCCAGCAGTTTAGCGACCGGGACAGGGAGTTCCTTC
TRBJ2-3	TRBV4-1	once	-	CASSTHPRQGKADTQYF	TGCGCCAGCAGCACCCACCCGCGGCAGGGGAAGGCAGATACGCAGTATTTT
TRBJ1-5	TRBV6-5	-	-	CASSDSRRWQPQHF	TGTGCCAGCAGTGACTCTCGGAGGTGGCAGCCCCAGCATTTT
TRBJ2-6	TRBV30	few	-	CAWSQGYGANVLTF	TGTGCCTGGAGTCAGGGTTACGGGGCCAACGTCCTGACTTTC
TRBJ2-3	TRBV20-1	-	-	CSAHRAGAQYF	TGCAGTGCCCATAGGGCCGGGGCGCAGTATTTT
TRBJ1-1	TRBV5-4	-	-	CASSPLARMNTEAFF	TGTGCCAGCAGCCCCCTGGCCAGGATGAACACTGAAGCTTTCTTT
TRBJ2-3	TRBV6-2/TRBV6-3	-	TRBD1	CASSSDRGLADTQYF	TGTGCCAGCAGTTCCGACAGGGGACTGGCGGATACGCAGTATTTT
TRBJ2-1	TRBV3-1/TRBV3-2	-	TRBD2	CASSHRLAGSSYNEQFF	TGTGCCAGCAGCCACCGACTAGCGGGAAGCTCCTACAATGAGCAGTTCTTC
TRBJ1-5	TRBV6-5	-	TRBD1	CASSPGTVNQPQHF	TGTGCCAGCAGTCCCGGGACAGTCAATCAGCCCCAGCATTTT
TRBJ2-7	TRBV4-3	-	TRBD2	CASGRTSETYEQYF	TGCGCCAGCGGACGGACTAGCGAAACCTACGAGCAGTACTTC
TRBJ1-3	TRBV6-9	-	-	CASSWAGSSGNTIYF	TGTGCCAGCAGTTGGGCGGGATCCTCTGGAAACACCATATATTTT
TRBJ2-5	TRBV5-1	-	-	CASSSLPGTPGETQYF	TGCGCCAGCAGCTCGCTCCCCGGGACTCCGGGAGAGACCCAGTACTTC
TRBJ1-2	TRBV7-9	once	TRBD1	CASSRDRNYGYTF	TGTGCCAGCAGCCGGGACAGGAACTATGGCTACACCTTC
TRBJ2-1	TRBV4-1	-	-	CASSLLGPYNEQFF	TGCGCCAGCAGCTTACTGGGGCCCTACAATGAGCAGTTCTTC
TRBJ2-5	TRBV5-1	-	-	CASSLQETQYF	TGCGCCAGCAGTCTACAAGAGACCCAGTACTTC
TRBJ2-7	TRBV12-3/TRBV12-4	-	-	CASSRGQGYEQYF	TGTGCCAGCAGTCGCGGACAAGGCTACGAGCAGTACTTC
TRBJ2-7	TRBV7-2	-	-	CASSLVADSYEQYF	TGTGCCAGCAGCTTAGTAGCGGACTCCTACGAGCAGTACTTC
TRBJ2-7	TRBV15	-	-	CATGRTGASEQYF	TGTGCCACCGGCCGGACGGGAGCCAGCGAGCAGTACTTC
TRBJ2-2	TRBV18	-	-	CASSPSSGGGTGELFF	TGTGCCAGCTCACCCTCTAGCGGAGGGGGGACCGGGGAGCTGTTTTTT
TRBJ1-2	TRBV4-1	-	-	CASSQGQGSPHGYTF	TGCGCCAGCAGCCAAGGGCAGGGGTCCCCCCACGGCTACACCTTC
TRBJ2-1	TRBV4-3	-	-	CASSQDRGYNEQFF	TGCGCCAGCAGCCAAGATCGGGGGTACAATGAGCAGTTCTTC
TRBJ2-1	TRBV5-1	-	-	CASSLERGGQFF	TGCGCCAGCAGCTTGGAGAGAGGGGGGCAGTTCTTC
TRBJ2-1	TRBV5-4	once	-	CASSLSSFVEQFF	TGTGCCAGCAGCTTGTCTAGCTTCGTTGAGCAGTTCTTC
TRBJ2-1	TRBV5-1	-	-	CASSLGSGYSDEQFF	TGCGCCAGCAGCTTGGGGTCAGGGTACTCGGATGAGCAGTTCTTC
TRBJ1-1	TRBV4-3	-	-	CASSRRRNTEAFF	TGCGCCAGCAGCCGGAGGAGGAACACTGAAGCTTTCTTT
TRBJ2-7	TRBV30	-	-	CAWSQMGGEQYF	TGTGCCTGGAGTCAGATGGGGGGCGAGCAGTACTTC
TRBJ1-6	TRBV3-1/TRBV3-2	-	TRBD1	CASSSPDRDDSALHF	TGTGCCAGCAGCTCTCCCGACAGGGACGATTCAGCCCTCCACTTT
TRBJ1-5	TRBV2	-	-	CASSGRQGMVNQPQHF	TGTGCCAGCAGTGGGCGTCAGGGAATGGTCAATCAGCCCCAGCATTTT
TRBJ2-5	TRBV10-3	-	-	CAISELGQETQYF	TGTGCCATCAGTGAGCTAGGACAAGAGACCCAGTACTTC
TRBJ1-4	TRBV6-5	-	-	CASRWSRDEKLFF	TGTGCCAGCAGGTGGAGCCGGGATGAAAAACTGTTTTTT
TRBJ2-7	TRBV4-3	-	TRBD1	CASSQDRGSYEQYF	TGCGCCAGCAGCCAGGACAGGGGCTCCTACGAGCAGTACTTC
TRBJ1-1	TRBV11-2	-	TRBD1	CASSFLGTGATEAFF	TGTGCCAGCAGCTTCCTTGGGACAGGGGCCACTGAAGCTTTCTTT
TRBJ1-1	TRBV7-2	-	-	CASSLDWESVATEAFF	TGTGCCAGCAGCTTAGATTGGGAGTCGGTGGCCACTGAAGCTTTCTTT
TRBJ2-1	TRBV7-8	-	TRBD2	CASSLALAGGSYNEQFF	TGTGCCAGCAGCTTAGCGTTGGCGGGGGGCTCCTACAATGAGCAGTTCTTC
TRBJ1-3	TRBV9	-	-	CASSVEQGRNTIYF	TGTGCCAGCAGCGTAGAGCAGGGGAGAAACACCATATATTTT
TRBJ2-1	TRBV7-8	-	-	CASSYYGLASYNEQFF	TGTGCCAGCAGCTACTACGGACTGGCTTCCTACAATGAGCAGTTCTTC
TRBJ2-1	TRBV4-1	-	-	CASSQTGTQSRNEQFF	TGCGCCAGCAGCCAAACCGGGACACAAAGCCGGAATGAGCAGTTCTTC
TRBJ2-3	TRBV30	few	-	CAWSLVYGPADTQYF	TGTGCCTGGAGTCTGGTCTACGGTCCTGCAGATACGCAGTATTTT
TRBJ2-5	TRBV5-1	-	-	CASSRDSTGETQYF	TGCGCCAGCAGCCGCGACAGCACGGGAGAGACCCAGTACTTC
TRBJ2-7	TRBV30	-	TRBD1	CAWQDPKDRAYEQYF	TGTGCCTGGCAAGACCCTAAGGACAGGGCCTACGAGCAGTACTTC
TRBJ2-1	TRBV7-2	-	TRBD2	CASSAGLAEYNEQFF	TGTGCCAGCAGCGCGGGACTAGCGGAATACAATGAGCAGTTCTTC
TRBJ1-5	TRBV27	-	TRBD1	CASSLSTGFQPQHF	TGTGCCAGCAGCCTTTCGACAGGGTTTCAGCCCCAGCATTTT
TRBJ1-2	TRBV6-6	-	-	CAVGGQINYGYTF	TGTGCCGTAGGAGGCCAAATTAACTATGGCTACACCTTC